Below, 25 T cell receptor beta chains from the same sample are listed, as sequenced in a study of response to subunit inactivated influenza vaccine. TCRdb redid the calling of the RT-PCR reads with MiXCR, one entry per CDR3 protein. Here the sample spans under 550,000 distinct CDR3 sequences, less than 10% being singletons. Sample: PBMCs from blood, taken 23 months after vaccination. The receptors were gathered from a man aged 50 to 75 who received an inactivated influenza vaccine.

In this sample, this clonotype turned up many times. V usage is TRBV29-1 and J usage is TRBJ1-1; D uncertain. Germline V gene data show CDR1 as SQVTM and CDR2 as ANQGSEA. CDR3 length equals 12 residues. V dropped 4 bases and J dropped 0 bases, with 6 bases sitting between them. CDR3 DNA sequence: TGCAGCGTTGGTATGCTGAACACTGAAGCTTTCTTT. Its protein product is CSVGMLNTEAFF.

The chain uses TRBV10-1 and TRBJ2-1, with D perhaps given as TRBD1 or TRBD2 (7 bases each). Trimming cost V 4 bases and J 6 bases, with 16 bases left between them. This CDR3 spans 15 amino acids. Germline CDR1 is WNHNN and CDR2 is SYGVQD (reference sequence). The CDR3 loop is CASSASRGGSNEQFF. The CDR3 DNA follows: TGCGCCAGCAGTGCCTCCAGGGGGGGGTCCAATGAGCAGTTCTTC.

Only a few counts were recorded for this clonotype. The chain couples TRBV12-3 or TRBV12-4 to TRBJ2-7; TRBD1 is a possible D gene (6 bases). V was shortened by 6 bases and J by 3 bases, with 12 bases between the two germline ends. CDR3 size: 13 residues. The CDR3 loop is CASSKTGSYEQYF. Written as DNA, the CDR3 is TGTGCCAGCAGCAAAACAGGGAGCTACGAGCAGTACTTC.

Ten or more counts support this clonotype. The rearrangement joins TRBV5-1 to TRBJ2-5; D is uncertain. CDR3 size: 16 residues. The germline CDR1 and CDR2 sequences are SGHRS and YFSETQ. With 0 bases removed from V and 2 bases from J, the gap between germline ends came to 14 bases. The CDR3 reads CASSLARLGRQETQYF. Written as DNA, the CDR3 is TGCGCCAGCAGCTTGGCTCGGCTTGGGCGACAAGAGACCCAGTACTTC.

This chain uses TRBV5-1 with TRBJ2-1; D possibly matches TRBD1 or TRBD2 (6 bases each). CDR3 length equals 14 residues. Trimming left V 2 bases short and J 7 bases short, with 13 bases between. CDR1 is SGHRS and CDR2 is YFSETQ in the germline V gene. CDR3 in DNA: TGCGCCAGCAGCTTTACGGGGGCGCGGAATGAGCAGTTCTTC. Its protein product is CASSFTGARNEQFF.

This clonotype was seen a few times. The CDR3 sequence is CATGRVAGGPDTQYF. The CDR3 bases are TGTGCCACCGGGAGGGTAGCGGGGGGCCCAGATACGCAGTATTTT. The chain links TRBV24-1 to TRBJ2-3; 10 positions match TRBD2. Trimming removed 9 bases from V and 4 bases from J; junction bases left unmatched: 9. Per germline, CDR1 KGHDR and CDR2 SFDVKD. The CDR3 loop spans 15 amino acids.

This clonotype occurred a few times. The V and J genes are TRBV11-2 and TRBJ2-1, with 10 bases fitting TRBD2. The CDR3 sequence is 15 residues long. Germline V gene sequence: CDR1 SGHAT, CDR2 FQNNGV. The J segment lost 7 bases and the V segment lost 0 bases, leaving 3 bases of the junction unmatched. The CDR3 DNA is TGTGCCAGCAGCTTAGAAGTACTAGCGGGGAATGAGCAGTTCTTC. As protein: CASSLEVLAGNEQFF.

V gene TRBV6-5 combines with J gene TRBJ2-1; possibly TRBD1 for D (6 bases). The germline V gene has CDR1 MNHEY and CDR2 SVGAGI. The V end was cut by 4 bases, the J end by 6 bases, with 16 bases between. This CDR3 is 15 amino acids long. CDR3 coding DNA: TGTGCCAGCAGTTTCCACAGGGTAGCAGGCAATGAGCAGTTCTTC. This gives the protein CASSFHRVAGNEQFF.

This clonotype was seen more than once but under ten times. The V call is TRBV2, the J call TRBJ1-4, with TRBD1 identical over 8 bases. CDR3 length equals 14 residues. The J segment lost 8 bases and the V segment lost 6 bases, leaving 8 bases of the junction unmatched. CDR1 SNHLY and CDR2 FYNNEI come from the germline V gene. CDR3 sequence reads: CASRQGGLVEKLFF. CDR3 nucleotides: TGTGCCAGCAGACAGGGGGGGTTAGTCGAAAAACTGTTTTTT.

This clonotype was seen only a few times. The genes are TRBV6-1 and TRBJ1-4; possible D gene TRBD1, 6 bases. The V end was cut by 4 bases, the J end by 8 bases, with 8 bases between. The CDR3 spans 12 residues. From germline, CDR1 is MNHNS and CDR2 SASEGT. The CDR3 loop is CASSAQGEKLFF. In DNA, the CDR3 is TGTGCCAGCAGTGCTCAGGGGGAAAAACTGTTTTTT.

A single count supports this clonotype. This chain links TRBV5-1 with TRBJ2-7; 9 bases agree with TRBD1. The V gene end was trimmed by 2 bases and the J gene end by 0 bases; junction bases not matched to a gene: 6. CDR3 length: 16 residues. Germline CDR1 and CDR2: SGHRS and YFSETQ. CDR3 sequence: CASSFLGQGSSYEQYF. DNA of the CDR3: TGCGCCAGCAGCTTCCTTGGACAGGGGAGCTCCTACGAGCAGTACTTC. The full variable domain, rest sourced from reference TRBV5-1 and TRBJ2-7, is KAGVTQTPRYLIKTRGQQVTLSCSPISGHRSVSWYQQTPGQGLQFLFEYFSETQRNKGNFPGRFSGRQFSNSRSEMNVSTLELGDSALYLCASSFLGQGSSYEQYFGPGTRLTVT.

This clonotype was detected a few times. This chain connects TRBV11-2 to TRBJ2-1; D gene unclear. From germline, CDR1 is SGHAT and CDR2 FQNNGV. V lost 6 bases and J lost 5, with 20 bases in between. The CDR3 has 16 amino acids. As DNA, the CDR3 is TGTGCCAGCAGACCCATCGGCTCCCCCTGGGACAATGAGCAGTTCTTC. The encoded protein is CASRPIGSPWDNEQFF.

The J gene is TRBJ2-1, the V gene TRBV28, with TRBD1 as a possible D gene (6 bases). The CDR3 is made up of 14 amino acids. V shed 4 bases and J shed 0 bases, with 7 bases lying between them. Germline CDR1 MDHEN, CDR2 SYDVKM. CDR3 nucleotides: TGTGCCAGCAGTTCAGGGGTCTCCTACAATGAGCAGTTCTTC. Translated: CASSSGVSYNEQFF. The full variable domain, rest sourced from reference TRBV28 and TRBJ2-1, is DVKVTQSSRYLVKRTGEKVFLECVQDMDHENMFWYRQDPGLGLRLIYFSYDVKMKEKGDIPEGYSVSREKKERFSLILESASTNQTSMYLCASSSGVSYNEQFFGPGTRLTVL.

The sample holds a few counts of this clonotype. CDR3 nucleotide sequence: TGTGCCAGCAGTTTGTGGGGAACATCCTCCTACAATGAGCAGTTCTTC. Translated: CASSLWGTSSYNEQFF. The rearrangement links TRBV12-3 or TRBV12-4 to TRBJ2-1; no reliable D call. The germline V and J ends were trimmed by 3 bases and 0 bases, with 12 bases remaining between them. The CDR3 extends over 16 amino acids.

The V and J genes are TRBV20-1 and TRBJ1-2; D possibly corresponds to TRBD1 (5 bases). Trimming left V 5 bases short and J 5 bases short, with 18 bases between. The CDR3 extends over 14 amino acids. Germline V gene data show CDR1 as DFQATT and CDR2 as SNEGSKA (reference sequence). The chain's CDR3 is CSAEKTRRGYGYTF. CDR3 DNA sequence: TGCAGTGCTGAGAAAACCCGGCGGGGGTATGGCTACACCTTC.

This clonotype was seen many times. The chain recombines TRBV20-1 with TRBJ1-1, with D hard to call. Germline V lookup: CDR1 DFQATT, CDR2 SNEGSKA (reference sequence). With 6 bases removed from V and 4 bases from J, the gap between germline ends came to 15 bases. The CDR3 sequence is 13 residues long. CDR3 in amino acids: CSASDGRGTEAFF. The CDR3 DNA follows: TGCAGTGCCTCGGACGGCCGGGGCACTGAAGCTTTCTTT.

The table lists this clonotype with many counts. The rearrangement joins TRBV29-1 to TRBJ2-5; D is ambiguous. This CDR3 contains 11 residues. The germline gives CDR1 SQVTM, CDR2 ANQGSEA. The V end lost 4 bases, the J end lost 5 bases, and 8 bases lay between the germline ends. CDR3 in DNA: TGCAGCGTTGCCCCGCATGAGACCCAGTACTTC. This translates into CSVAPHETQYF.

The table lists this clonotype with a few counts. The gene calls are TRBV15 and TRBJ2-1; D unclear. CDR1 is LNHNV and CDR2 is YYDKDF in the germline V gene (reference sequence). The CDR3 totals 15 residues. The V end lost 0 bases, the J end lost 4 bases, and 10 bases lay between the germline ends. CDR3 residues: CATSREGRSYNEQFF. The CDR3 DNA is TGTGCCACCAGCAGAGAAGGGCGATCATACAATGAGCAGTTCTTC. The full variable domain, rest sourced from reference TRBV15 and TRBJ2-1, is DAMVIQNPRYQVTQFGKPVTLSCSQTLNHNVMYWYQQKSSQAPKLLFHYYDKDFNNEADTPDNFQSRRPNTSFCFLDIRSPGLGDTAMYLCATSREGRSYNEQFFGPGTRLTVL.

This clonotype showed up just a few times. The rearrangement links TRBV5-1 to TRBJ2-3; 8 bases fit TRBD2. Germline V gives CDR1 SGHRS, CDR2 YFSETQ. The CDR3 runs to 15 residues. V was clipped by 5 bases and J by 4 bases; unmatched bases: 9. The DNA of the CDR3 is TGCGCCAGCAGTGTGTCTAGCGGGTTATCAGATACGCAGTATTTT. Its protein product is CASSVSSGLSDTQYF.

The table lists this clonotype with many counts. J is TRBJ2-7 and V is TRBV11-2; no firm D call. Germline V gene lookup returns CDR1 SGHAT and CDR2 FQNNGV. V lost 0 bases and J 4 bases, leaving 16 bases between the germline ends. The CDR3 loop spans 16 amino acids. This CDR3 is CASSLERTPSPYEQYF. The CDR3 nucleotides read TGTGCCAGCAGCTTAGAACGTACACCCTCCCCTTACGAGCAGTACTTC.

CDR3 in amino acids: CSAPRGGFSSYEQYF. CDR3 DNA: TGCAGTGCTCCGAGGGGCGGGTTTAGCTCCTACGAGCAGTACTTC. The chain recombines TRBV20-1 with TRBJ2-7; D assignment may be TRBD1 or TRBD2 (5 bases each). Germline V gene data show CDR1 as DFQATT and CDR2 as SNEGSKA (reference sequence). CDR3 length: 15 amino acids. The V gene lost 5 bases and the J gene lost 0 bases, with 17 bases spanning the gap.

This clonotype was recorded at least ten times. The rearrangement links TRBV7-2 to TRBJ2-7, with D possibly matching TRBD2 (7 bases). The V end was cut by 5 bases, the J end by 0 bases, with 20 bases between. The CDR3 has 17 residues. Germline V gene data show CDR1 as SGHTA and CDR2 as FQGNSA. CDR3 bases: TGTGCCAGCAGCCCCCGGAGGGGGGGACCGAGCTCCTACGAGCAGTACTTC. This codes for CASSPRRGGPSSYEQYF. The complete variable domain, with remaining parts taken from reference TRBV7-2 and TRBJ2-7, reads GAGVSQSPSNKVTEKGKDVELRCDPISGHTALYWYRQSLGQGLEFLIYFQGNSAPDKSGLPSDRFSAERTGGSVSTLTIQRTQQEDSAVYLCASSPRRGGPSSYEQYFGPGTRLTVT.

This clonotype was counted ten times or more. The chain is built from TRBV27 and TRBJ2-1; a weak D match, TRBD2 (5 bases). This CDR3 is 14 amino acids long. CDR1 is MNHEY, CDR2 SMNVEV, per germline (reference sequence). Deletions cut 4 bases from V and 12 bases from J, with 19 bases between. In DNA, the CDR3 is TGTGCCAGCAGTTCCCCAGGACTGTCGATACGGCAGTTCTTC. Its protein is CASSSPGLSIRQFF.

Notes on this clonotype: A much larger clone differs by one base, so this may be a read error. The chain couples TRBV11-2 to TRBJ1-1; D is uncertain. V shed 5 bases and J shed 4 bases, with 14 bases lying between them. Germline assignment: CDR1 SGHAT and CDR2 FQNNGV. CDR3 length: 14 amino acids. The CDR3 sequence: CASSIFGYSTEAFF. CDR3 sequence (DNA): TGTGCCAGCAGCATATTCGGCTATAGCACTGAAGCTTTCTTT.

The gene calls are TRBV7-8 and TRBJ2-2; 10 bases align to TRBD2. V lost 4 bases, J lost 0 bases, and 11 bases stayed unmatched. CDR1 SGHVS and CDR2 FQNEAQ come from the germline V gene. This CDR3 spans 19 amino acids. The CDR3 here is CASSSSWTSGRPNTGELFF. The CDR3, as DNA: TGTGCCAGCAGCTCAAGCTGGACTAGCGGAAGACCGAACACCGGGGAGCTGTTTTTT. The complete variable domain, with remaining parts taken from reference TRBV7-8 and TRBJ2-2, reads GAGVSQSPRYKVAKRGQDVALRCDPISGHVSLFWYQQALGQGPEFLTYFQNEAQLDKSGLPSDRFFAERPEGSVSTLKIQRTQQEDSAVYLCASSSSWTSGRPNTGELFFGEGSRLTVL.